This TCR beta chain was captured in a study of T cell repertoires in cytomegalovirus infection. About the study: Public TCR beta signatures provided an indication of both CMV infection and a matching HLA type. Broader study findings: Across the ex vivo response, the dominant clonotypes were HLA-C-restricted CMV-specific TCR beta clonotypes. Pooled public TCR beta family frequency picked out CMV carriers with the relevant HLA.

As concerns this clonotype: The antigen is undetermined.

The germline gives CDR1 MDHEN, CDR2 SYDVKM. The CDR3 extends over 14 amino acids. V was pared by 8 bases and J by 0 bases, with 13 bases between. In TCRdb, the reads were re-called with MiXCR into one record per CDR3 protein. The repertoire holds roughly 630,000 distinct CDR3 sequences, with 20% to 25% as singletons. The sequenced sample consisted of CD8+ T cells from PBMCs. The clonotype was recovered from a human donor in good health (CMV status not recorded). Some clones in this sample may be carry-over from other donors' samples. The chain carries TRBV28 and TRBJ2-5; tentative D call: TRBD2 (6 bases). This CDR3 is CASFPGGYQETQYF. The CDR3 DNA reads as TGTGCCAGCTTCCCCGGAGGGTACCAAGAGACCCAGTACTTC.